Each of the 23 T cell receptor beta chains below was sequenced from the same sample in a study of human T cells and chemical hapten exposure. Time point of the sample: healthy volunteer bleed at 6 weeks. The authors' total RNA extraction used unfractionated whole blood. From the RACE reads, TCRdb called clonotypes with MiXCR, one entry per CDR3 protein. The sample yields fewer than 100,000 distinct CDR3 sequences, over 6.5% seen once. What was sequenced was whole blood. These receptors all stem from a female donor in good health. Some clones in this sample may be carry-over from other donors' samples.

The chain uses TRBV18 and TRBJ2-4, with D tentatively TRBD1 or TRBD2 (5 bases each). Germline assignment: CDR1 KGHSH and CDR2 LQKENI. The CDR3 runs 15 residues. The V and J ends lost 3 bases and 0 bases respectively, with 9 bases between them. The CDR3 coding sequence is TGTGCCAGCTCACCCGGGACCCTAGCCAAAAACATTCAGTACTTC. Encoded protein: CASSPGTLAKNIQYF.

The V gene is TRBV6-6, the J gene TRBJ1-1; the D gene is possibly TRBD1 (5 bases). The CDR3 totals 15 residues. Germline assignment: CDR1 MNHNY and CDR2 SVGAGI (reference sequence). V lost 5 bases and J 3 bases, leaving 16 bases between the germline ends. Here the CDR3 reads CASSPRDPAHTEAFF. CDR3 nucleotides: TGTGCCAGCAGTCCCCGGGACCCAGCACACACTGAAGCTTTCTTT.

The chain uses TRBV4-3 and TRBJ2-5; D is perhaps TRBD2 (5 bases). Germline V gene sequence: CDR1 LGHNA, CDR2 YSLEER. The CDR3 covers 16 residues. Trimming took 1 base from V and 2 from J, leaving 14 bases between them. The CDR3, as DNA: TGCGCCAGCAGCCAAGGCCTCGGCAGCGGTCAAGAGACCCAGTACTTC. Amino acids: CASSQGLGSGQETQYF.

The chain combines TRBV7-9 with TRBJ2-3; D may correspond to TRBD1 or TRBD2 (5 bases each). The V end lost 5 bases, the J end lost 4 bases, and 10 bases lay between the germline ends. The CDR3 is 13 amino acids. The germline gives CDR1 SEHNR, CDR2 FQNEAQ (reference sequence). The CDR3 loop is CASSPRDPDTQYF. CDR3 DNA sequence: TGTGCCAGCAGCCCTCGGGACCCAGATACGCAGTATTTT.

The CDR3 DNA follows: TGCAGCGTTGATTTGGGCAACAATCAGCCCCAGCATTTT. This encodes CSVDLGNNQPQHF. The chain couples TRBV29-1 to TRBJ1-5; D uncertain. V lost 3 bases, J lost 3 bases, and 9 bases lay in between. CDR3 size: 13 residues. The V gene's germline CDR1 is SQVTM and CDR2 ANQGSEA.

This clonotype was seen a handful of times. V is TRBV6-6 and J is TRBJ2-5, with 12 bases matching TRBD1. Germline values: CDR1 MNHNY, CDR2 SVGAGI (reference sequence). The CDR3 is made up of 18 amino acids. V shed 4 bases, J shed 7 bases, and the junction held 16 bases outside the gene matches. CDR3 protein: CASSLTGTGGGRLGTQYF. The CDR3 DNA is TGTGCCAGCAGTTTAACCGGGACAGGGGGCGGCCGACTTGGGACCCAGTACTTC.

The table lists this clonotype with a few counts. The chain couples TRBV13 to TRBJ2-7; D is ambiguous. CDR1 and CDR2 from the germline V gene are PRHDT and FYEKMQ (reference sequence). Trimming pared 6 bases from V and 2 bases from J, leaving 14 bases between. The CDR3 runs 14 residues. Here the CDR3 reads CASRVSGGTYEQYF. In DNA, the CDR3 is TGTGCCAGCAGAGTCTCGGGCGGAACCTACGAGCAGTACTTC.

This clonotype has only a few counts. The J gene is TRBJ1-5, the V gene TRBV12-3 or TRBV12-4, with 7 bases fitting TRBD1. The CDR3 length is 15 residues. The ends lost 5 bases at V and 5 bases at J; junction bases unmatched: 9. In nucleotides, the CDR3 is TGTGCCAGCAGTCCCCAGACAGGGAAGGATCAGCCCCAGCATTTT. It specifies CASSPQTGKDQPQHF.

The V call is TRBV5-1, the J call TRBJ1-2; TRBD1 matches at 7 bases. The germline V gene encodes CDR1 SGHRS and CDR2 YFSETQ. Trimming at V came to 5 bases and at J to 0 bases, leaving 10 bases not matched to a gene. The CDR3 has 16 residues. The CDR3 DNA is TGCGCCAGCAGATATGGACAGGCGGGGACTAACTATGGCTACACCTTC. Protein product: CASRYGQAGTNYGYTF.

The V gene is TRBV29-1, the J gene TRBJ2-7; no clear D. This CDR3 is built from 13 residues. Germline loops: CDR1 SQVTM, CDR2 ANQGSEA. Trimming cost V 3 bases and J 2 bases, with 11 bases left between them. CDR3 coding DNA: TGCAGCGTTGAGTTGGGCGGCCCCTACGAGCAGTACTTC. This gives the protein CSVELGGPYEQYF.

The chain uses TRBV18 and TRBJ1-6; D is ambiguous. This CDR3 is 15 amino acids long. Germline-derived CDR1 and CDR2 are KGHSH and LQKENI. V dropped 3 bases and J dropped 6 bases, with 12 bases sitting between them. CDR3 in amino acids: CASSPGGRFNSPLHF. CDR3 nucleotide sequence: TGTGCCAGCTCACCGGGCGGCAGGTTTAATTCACCCCTCCACTTT.

This clonotype was recorded a few times. The gene calls are TRBV12-3 or TRBV12-4 and TRBJ1-3, with no clear D. Trimming shortened V by 8 bases and J by 2 bases, and 7 bases separated the two germline ends. The CDR3 sequence is 12 residues long. This CDR3 is CASHQAGNTIYF. CDR3 nucleotide sequence: TGTGCCAGCCATCAGGCTGGAAACACCATATATTTT.

This clonotype appeared a few times. The chain combines TRBV11-2 with TRBJ2-7; weak D call: TRBD1 (6 bases). V was pared by 5 bases and J by 0 bases, with 14 bases between. This CDR3 has 15 residues. The germline V gene has CDR1 SGHAT and CDR2 FQNNGV. The CDR3 loop is CASSNKQGVSYEQYF. The CDR3 DNA reads as TGTGCCAGCAGCAACAAACAGGGTGTCTCCTACGAGCAGTACTTC.

J is TRBJ2-5 and V is TRBV29-1, with D unresolved. CDR1 is SQVTM and CDR2 is ANQGSEA in the germline V gene. The CDR3 covers 14 residues. V lost 0 bases and J lost 2, with 10 bases in between. The CDR3 DNA sequence: TGCAGCGTTGAAGAAGAAAGAGTTCAAGAGACCCAGTACTTC. As protein: CSVEEERVQETQYF.

Ten or more counts support this clonotype. The genes are TRBV6-2 or TRBV6-3 and TRBJ1-5; 12 nucleotides agree with TRBD1. V gave up 7 bases and J gave up 1 base; unmatched junction bases: 8. CDR1 is MNHEY, CDR2 SVGEGT, per germline. The CDR3 is 17 amino acids. The CDR3: CASTAGDRGPSNQPQHF. DNA for the CDR3: TGTGCCAGCACCGCGGGGGACAGGGGGCCCAGCAATCAGCCCCAGCATTTT.

There are many counts of this clonotype. The V gene is TRBV20-1, the J gene TRBJ2-3; maybe TRBD2 (5 bases). The CDR3 length is 15 residues. The V and J ends lost 6 bases and 0 bases respectively, with 16 bases between them. Germline assignment: CDR1 DFQATT and CDR2 SNEGSKA (reference sequence). DNA for the CDR3: TGCAGTGCCTCCAGCGGAATCCTGAGCACAGATACGCAGTATTTT. Amino acids: CSASSGILSTDTQYF.

There are a few counts of this clonotype. The V and J genes are TRBV10-3 and TRBJ2-3; D unclear. V was pared by 0 bases and J by 0 bases, with 1 base between. Germline V CDR1 and CDR2: ENHRY, SYGVKD. The length of the CDR3 is 13 residues. The CDR3 DNA is TGTGCCATCAGTGAGTCGAGCACAGATACGCAGTATTTT. Amino acids: CAISESSTDTQYF.

This clonotype was seen ten or more times. This sequence joins TRBV12-3 or TRBV12-4 and TRBJ2-3, with D possibly being TRBD2 (5 bases). This CDR3 has 14 residues. V lost 3 bases and J 3 bases, leaving 10 bases between the germline ends. CDR3 DNA sequence: TGTGCCAGCAGTTTCGGAGGTTTTACAGATACGCAGTATTTT. It codes for CASSFGGFTDTQYF.

This clonotype was detected only a few times. The chain links TRBV15 to TRBJ2-2; TRBD1 might be the D (5 bases). Trimming removed 0 bases from V and 6 bases from J, with 14 bases in between. The germline V gene has CDR1 LNHNV and CDR2 YYDKDF (reference sequence). The CDR3 runs to 16 residues. CDR3: CATSRDNRLLAGELFF. In DNA, the CDR3 is TGTGCCACCAGCAGAGATAACAGGTTGCTCGCCGGGGAGCTGTTTTTT.

This clonotype was detected ten times or more. The gene calls are TRBV6-5 and TRBJ2-1, with D perhaps matching TRBD1 or TRBD2 (6 bases each). Trimming stripped 0 bases from V and 7 bases from J, with 16 bases between. CDR1 is MNHEY and CDR2 is SVGAGI in the germline V gene. The CDR3 is 16 residues long. Here the CDR3 DNA reads TGTGCCAGCAGTTACTCGTGGGCCCGGGGGCCGAATGAGCAGTTCTTC. Its translation: CASSYSWARGPNEQFF.

The V call is TRBV7-8, the J call TRBJ1-1, with D hard to call. The CDR3 has 17 amino acids. Germline V lookup: CDR1 SGHVS, CDR2 FQNEAQ. The V and J ends lost 2 bases and 0 bases respectively, with 16 bases between them. This CDR3 reads CASSLSHSAALNTEAFF. The CDR3 DNA follows: TGTGCCAGCAGCTTATCCCACAGCGCAGCCCTGAACACTGAAGCTTTCTTT.

This clonotype was counted between two and nine times. The chain uses TRBV7-9 and TRBJ2-3; D ambiguous. Trimming pared 1 base from V and 1 base from J, leaving 9 bases between. The germline CDR1 and CDR2 sequences are SEHNR and FQNEAQ (reference sequence). There are 15 residues in the CDR3. The CDR3 protein is CASSLGEYRTDTQYF. The CDR3 DNA reads as TGTGCCAGCAGCTTAGGCGAGTATCGCACAGATACGCAGTATTTT.

V usage is TRBV6-6 and J usage is TRBJ1-1; TRBD1 agrees at 7 bases. The germline V gene encodes CDR1 MNHNY and CDR2 SVGAGI (reference sequence). The J segment lost 5 bases and the V segment lost 4 bases, leaving 10 bases of the junction unmatched. The CDR3 sequence is 15 residues long. CDR3 in amino acids: CASSSRQGGETEAFF. As DNA, the CDR3 is TGTGCCAGCAGTTCTCGACAGGGAGGTGAGACTGAAGCTTTCTTT.